A single sample gave rise to the 17 T cell receptor beta chains below, sequenced in a study of tumor-infiltrating lymphocytes in primary liver carcinoma (dated by TCRdb to about 2017). The reads were generated on an Illumina HiSeq 2500. A constant-region primer and ProtoScript II reverse transcriptase were used to reverse-transcribe TCRbeta-specific cDNA from about 0.55 ug total RNA. Construction of the TCRbeta libraries relied on three nested rounds of multiplex PCR, following a slightly modified ARM-PCR procedure. Each of the first two PCR rounds ran for about 10 cycles using multiplex TRBV1-TRBV30 forward primers together with a Cbeta reverse primer. TCRdb reran the public reads through fastp at Q25 and MiXCR, keeping productive beta chains. All rows with the same CDR3 protein become a single entry with the most common DNA and genes. Here the sample has fewer than 90,000 distinct CDR3 sequences; about three quarters occur a single time. The leading ten clones occupy 15% to 20% of the sample.

Total RNA and DNA were co-extracted without cell sorting from approximately 22-30 mg of bulk tissue using the AllPrep DNA/RNA mini kit. Sequencing input: liver tumor tissue from sampling region 1. Reading the label with the study, this specimen's cell subset or site is: tumor region T1, superior pole. These receptor sequences come from a man between 35 and 55 years old with primary liver carcinoma and hepatitis B virus infection.

Comment on this clonotype: A read error may produce the germline difference seen at one junction end. The chain joins TRBV29-1 to TRBJ2-7; 7 bases are a match to TRBD2. Germline lookup yields CDR1 SQVTM and CDR2 ANQGSEA. The CDR3 runs to 16 residues. DNA of the CDR3: TGCAGCGCCCCGGGGACTAACGGGAGGCACTCTTACGAGCAATACTTC. Translation: CSAPGTNGRHSYEQYF.

On this clonotype itself: This may be a read error, as it is one base from a much larger clone. V gene TRBV12-3 or TRBV12-4 combines with J gene TRBJ2-6; D tentatively fits TRBD1 or TRBD2 (5 bases each). The CDR3 covers 15 residues. CDR3: CAGTGDGQLTNVLSF. For the CDR3, the DNA is TGTGCCGGCACCGGGGACGGTCAACTAACCAACGTCCTGAGTTTC.

Note on this clonotype: The conserved phenylalanine or tryptophan normally closing the CDR3 is absent here, so this likely arose from a read error. The chain is built from TRBV11-2 and TRBJ1-2; perhaps TRBD1 as D (6 bases). The CDR3 is 15 residues long. Germline V gene lookup returns CDR1 SGHAT and CDR2 FQNNGV. The DNA of the CDR3 is TGTGCCAGCACCTTAGTTCAGGGGATGAGCTACGGCTACACCCTC. Translating it yields CASTLVQGMSYGYTL.

The gene calls are TRBV12-3 or TRBV12-4 and TRBJ2-3; D is possibly TRBD1 (5 bases). This CDR3 contains 14 residues. V lost 9 bases and J lost 1, with 14 bases in between. The CDR3 reads CASNLQDGTDTQYF. The CDR3 DNA follows: TGTGCCAGTAATTTACAGGACGGCACAGATACGCAGTATTTT.

In the case of this clonotype: A much larger clone differs from this one at a single base, so this may be a read error. The chain recombines TRBV5-6 with TRBJ2-3; D possibly corresponds to TRBD1 (6 bases). There are 15 residues in the CDR3. CDR1 and CDR2 (germline): SGHDT, YYEEEE. The CDR3 loop is CARSPDSGVADTQYF. The DNA for the CDR3 is TGTGCCCGCAGCCCGGACAGTGGGGTCGCCGATACGCAGTATTTT.

On this clonotype itself: Because the CDR3 is missing its conserved closing phenylalanine or tryptophan, this is likely a read error. The chain carries TRBV6-1 and TRBJ2-1; TRBD2 matches at 8 bases. Germline-derived CDR1 and CDR2 are MNHNS and SASEGT. The CDR3 contains 14 residues. The CDR3 sequence: CVSSPTSGYNEQFL. The CDR3 region has the DNA TGTGTCAGCAGTCCCACTAGCGGATACAATGAGCAGTTCCTC.

This clonotype appeared a single time. The conserved final phenylalanine or tryptophan is absent from the CDR3, which likely points to a read error. V usage is TRBV29-1 and J usage is TRBJ2-7, with 8 bases that match TRBD1. The germline gives CDR1 SQVTM, CDR2 ANQGSEA. The length of the CDR3 is 13 residues. The CDR3 here is CRVLTGAGYEQYS. CDR3 in DNA: TGCCGCGTCCTGACAGGGGCCGGCTACGAGCAGTACTCC.

On this clonotype: An end of the junction differs from the germline gene, which may be a read error. The rearrangement joins TRBV29-1 to TRBJ2-2, with D possibly TRBD2 on 5 matching bases. Germline V gives CDR1 SQVTM, CDR2 ANQGSEA. The CDR3 runs 16 residues. DNA for the CDR3: TGCAGCGTTGAAATTAGTGGGGAAGCGAGCACCGGGAAGCTGTTTTTT. Protein sequence: CSVEISGEASTGKLFF.

A note on this clonotype: Germline and junction disagree at one end, which may indicate a read error. This chain joins TRBV7-9 and TRBJ1-5; D is ambiguous. Germline V CDR1 and CDR2: SEHNR, FQNEAQ (reference sequence). The CDR3 runs 14 residues. In nucleotides, the CDR3 is TGTACCAGCAGCTTAATGGACCTTAATCAGCCCCAGCATTTT. Translating gives CTSSLMDLNQPQHF.

To note about this clonotype: Since no conserved phenylalanine or tryptophan closes the CDR3, a read error is the likely cause. The chain employs TRBV6-1 and TRBJ1-5; D not certain. Trimming took off 3 bases at V and 6 bases at J, with 15 bases between the two ends. The CDR3 has 15 amino acids. CDR1 and CDR2 from the germline V gene are MNHNS and SASEGT. The CDR3 region has the DNA TGTGCCAGCAGTGAGACTGGTTTTGGCAGTCAGCCCCAGCATCTT. Its protein is CASSETGFGSQPQHL.

Turning to this clonotype: A read error may produce the germline difference seen at one junction end. The rearrangement joins TRBV12-3 or TRBV12-4 to TRBJ1-2; unclear D gene. The CDR3 contains 12 residues. CDR3 loop: CVSSSEYYGYTF. CDR3 in DNA: TGTGTCAGCAGTTCGGAGTACTATGGCTACACCTTC.

Remarks on this clonotype: Just one base apart from a much larger clone, this may be a read error. This sequence joins TRBV25-1 and TRBJ2-1; 9 positions agree with TRBD2. This CDR3 is built from 13 residues. Germline V gene lookup returns CDR1 MGHDK and CDR2 SYGVNS. Trimming took 3 bases from V and 9 from J; bases not matched to a gene: 3. In DNA, the CDR3 is TGTGCCAGCAGTGATAGCGGGAGCAGTGAGCAGTTCTTC. Protein: CASSDSGSSEQFF.

This clonotype was found a few times. This chain connects TRBV29-1 to TRBJ2-1; TRBD2 matches at 8 bases. V was pared by 7 bases and J by 8 bases, with 10 bases of the junction left unmatched. From germline, CDR1 is SQVTM and CDR2 ANQGSEA. This CDR3 comprises 13 residues. The CDR3 loop reads CSGLPGGVDEQFF. The DNA for the CDR3 is TGCAGCGGATTGCCGGGGGGGGTGGATGAGCAGTTCTTC.

On this clonotype: This may arise from a read error, as a much more abundant clone is one base away. J is TRBJ2-3 and V is TRBV24-1, with a weak D call TRBD2 (6 bases). V was trimmed by 3 bases and J by 2 bases, leaving 20 bases between them. The CDR3 has 18 residues. CDR1 and CDR2 from the germline V gene are KGHDR and SFDVKD. CDR3 in amino acids: CATSDRMARGLPTDTQYF. DNA for the CDR3: TGTGCCACCAGTGATCGCATGGCGCGGGGCCTGCCCACAGATACGCAGTATTTT.

In the case of this clonotype: With a much larger clone just one base away, this may be a read error. This chain connects TRBV7-2 to TRBJ2-6; D gene unclear. The V end lost 6 bases, the J end lost 0 bases, and 9 bases lay between the germline ends. Germline V gene data show CDR1 as SGHTA and CDR2 as FQGNSA. The CDR3 consists of 15 residues. The CDR3 here is CASRLFSSGANVLTF. The DNA of the CDR3 is TGTGCCAGCAGATTGTTTAGCTCTGGGGCCAACGTCCTGACTTTC.

On this clonotype: At one end, the junction sequence differs from germline, possibly due to a read error. The J gene is TRBJ1-1, the V gene TRBV28; D call uncertain. Germline lookup yields CDR1 MDHEN and CDR2 SYDVKM. The CDR3 is 14 residues long. The CDR3 loop is CTSHGDSGGTEAFF. The CDR3 DNA reads as TGTACCAGCCACGGGGATTCAGGAGGCACTGAAGCTTTCTTT. Complete variable domain (other parts from reference TRBV28 and TRBJ1-1): DVKVTQSSRYLVKRTGEKVFLECVQDMDHENMFWYRQDPGLGLRLIYFSYDVKMKEKGDIPEGYSVSREKKERFSLILESASTNQTSMYLCTSHGDSGGTEAFFGQGTRLTVV.

This clonotype was recorded only once. This sequence joins TRBV7-9 and TRBJ2-5; 7 nucleotides align to TRBD1. After removal of 9 bases from V and 5 bases from J, the junction contained 6 bases not matched to a gene. This CDR3 comprises 12 residues. Germline V gene lookup returns CDR1 SEHNR and CDR2 FQNEAQ (reference sequence). DNA for the CDR3: TGTGCCAGAAGCACAGGGGAGGAGACCCAGTACTTC. Its protein is CARSTGEETQYF.